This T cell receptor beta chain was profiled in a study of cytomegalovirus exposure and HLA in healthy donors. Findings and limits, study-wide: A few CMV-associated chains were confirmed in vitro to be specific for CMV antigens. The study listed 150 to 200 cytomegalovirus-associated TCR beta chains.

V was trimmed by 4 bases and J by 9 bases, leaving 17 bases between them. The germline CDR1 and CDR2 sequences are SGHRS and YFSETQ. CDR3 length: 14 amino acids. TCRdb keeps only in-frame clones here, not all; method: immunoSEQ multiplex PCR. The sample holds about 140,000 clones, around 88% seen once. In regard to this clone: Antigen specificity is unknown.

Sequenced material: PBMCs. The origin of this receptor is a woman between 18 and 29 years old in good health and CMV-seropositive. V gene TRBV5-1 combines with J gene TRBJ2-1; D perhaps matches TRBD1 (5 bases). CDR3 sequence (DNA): TGCGCCAGCAGCAGAAGACAGTCTCAGGGTGAGCAGTTCTTC. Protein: CASSRRQSQGEQFF.